Below are 10 T cell receptor beta chains sequenced from a single sample in a study of cytomegalovirus exposure and HLA in healthy donors. Repertoires were generated with immunoSEQ multiplex PCR, while TCRdb's copy carries only in-frame clones and drops some. The sample holds roughly 84,000 clones, more than 75% seen once. Sequences were obtained from PBMCs. The receptors here all came from a man aged 25 to 40 in good health and CMV-seronegative.

J is TRBJ2-1 and V is TRBV6-1; 7 bases are a match to TRBD1. This CDR3 is built from 15 residues. V gave up 6 bases and J gave up 2 bases; unmatched junction bases: 7. CDR1 and CDR2 (germline): MNHNS, SASEGT. The CDR3 DNA sequence: TGTGCCAGCAGCCCGGACAGGTCTCCCTACAATGAGCAGTTCTTC. Translation: CASSPDRSPYNEQFF.

The V gene is TRBV11-2, the J gene TRBJ2-3, with 8 bases fitting TRBD1. There are 15 residues in the CDR3. Germline V gene lookup returns CDR1 SGHAT and CDR2 FQNNGV. The V segment lost 1 base and the J segment 4 bases; nucleotides outside the gene matches: 4. CDR3 region: CASSLAGGWADTQYF. Here the CDR3 DNA reads TGTGCCAGCAGCTTAGCAGGGGGCTGGGCAGATACGCAGTATTTT.

The rearrangement uses TRBV7-2 and TRBJ2-1; D is unresolved. Trimming removed 4 bases from V and 7 bases from J, with 8 bases in between. From germline, CDR1 is SGHTA and CDR2 FQGNSA. The CDR3 covers 12 residues. This CDR3 is CASSSLVNEQFF. The CDR3 bases are TGTGCCAGCAGCTCCCTTGTTAATGAGCAGTTCTTC.

The CDR3 region is CASSYLRQGPYEQYF. In nucleotides, the CDR3 is TGTGCCAGCAGTTACCTCCGACAGGGTCCCTACGAGCAGTACTTC. This chain links TRBV6-5 with TRBJ2-7; 7 bases fit TRBD1. J gave up 2 bases and V 2 bases, and 6 bases lay outside the gene matches. CDR1 is MNHEY, CDR2 SVGAGI, per germline. CDR3 length equals 15 residues.

The J gene is TRBJ2-1, the V gene TRBV4-1; D may be TRBD2 (6 bases). Trimming removed 6 bases from V and 0 bases from J, with 18 bases in between. Germline lookup yields CDR1 MGHRA and CDR2 YSYEKL. This CDR3 spans 17 amino acids. The CDR3 loop reads CASRRGTAISSYNEQFF. For the CDR3, the DNA is TGCGCCAGCAGACGGGGGACGGCAATAAGCTCCTACAATGAGCAGTTCTTC.

The gene calls are TRBV2 and TRBJ2-5; D possibly corresponds to TRBD1 (6 bases). The V gene lost 4 bases and the J gene lost 5 bases, with 11 bases spanning the gap. The CDR3 runs to 13 residues. From germline, CDR1 is SNHLY and CDR2 FYNNEI. CDR3 sequence: CASSGDRSETQYF. For the CDR3, the DNA is TGTGCCAGCAGTGGTGACAGGTCGGAGACCCAGTACTTC.

V gene TRBV6-1 combines with J gene TRBJ1-1, with 7 nucleotides matching TRBD1. With V trimmed by 4 bases and J by 4 bases, 3 bases remained unmatched. Germline values: CDR1 MNHNS, CDR2 SASEGT. This CDR3 is 13 amino acids long. The CDR3 loop is CASSANRGTEAFF. The DNA of the CDR3 is TGTGCCAGCAGTGCTAACAGGGGCACTGAAGCTTTCTTT.

This clone appeared a few times. V usage is TRBV6-5 and J usage is TRBJ2-7; D may be TRBD1 (6 bases). Germline CDR1 and CDR2: MNHEY and SVGAGI. The CDR3 has 14 amino acids. V was pared by 6 bases and J by 4 bases, with 16 bases between. CDR3 residues: CASSPDWTAYEQYF. The CDR3 DNA follows: TGTGCCAGCAGCCCTGATTGGACAGCTTACGAGCAGTACTTC.

The chain has TRBV18 and TRBJ1-3; no reliable D call. V was clipped by 1 base and J by 2 bases, with 15 bases between them. The CDR3 has 17 residues. CDR1 is KGHSH, CDR2 LQKENI, per germline. The CDR3 region is CASSPQVEGGTGNTIYF. CDR3 sequence (DNA): TGTGCCAGCTCACCACAAGTGGAGGGAGGAACTGGAAACACCATATATTTT.

V usage is TRBV28 and J usage is TRBJ2-6; D possibly corresponds to TRBD2 (5 bases). CDR1 and CDR2 from the germline V gene are MDHEN and SYDVKM. V gave up 6 bases and J gave up 4 bases, with 10 bases separating them. The CDR3 runs 14 residues. CDR3 in amino acids: CASSPRGGANVLTF. CDR3 sequence (DNA): TGTGCCAGCAGCCCCCGGGGAGGGGCCAACGTCCTGACTTTC.